These 9 T cell receptor beta chains were sequenced from one sample in a study of T cell responses to AZD1222 COVID-19 vaccine. Here immunoSEQ multiplex PCR was the method, and the copy in TCRdb shows in-frame clones only, minus some. The sample lists around 150,000 clones, around 93% occurring once. The input for sequencing was peripheral blood, taken on day 0 of AZD1222 vaccination. The receptors were sampled from an adult in good health.

The J gene is TRBJ2-5, the V gene TRBV7-2, with 7 positions matching TRBD2. In germline, CDR1 is SGHTA, CDR2 FQGNSA. CDR3 length equals 16 residues. Trimming cost V 7 bases and J 4 bases; bases outside gene matches: 15. Here the CDR3 DNA reads TGTGCCAGCACCCGCGGCGGGGGAGGGCGGAGAGAGACCCAGTACTTC. This gives the protein CASTRGGGGRRETQYF.

V is TRBV30 and J is TRBJ1-3; D not resolved. V was clipped by 4 bases and J by 1 base, with 5 bases between them. The CDR3 is made up of 12 amino acids. Per germline, CDR1 GTSNPN and CDR2 SVGIG (reference sequence). Here the CDR3 reads CAWTESGNTIYF. CDR3 bases: TGTGCCTGGACTGAGTCTGGAAACACCATATATTTT.

The chain couples TRBV4-3 to TRBJ1-2, with D tentatively TRBD1 (5 bases). Trimming pared 0 bases from V and 8 bases from J, leaving 13 bases between. The CDR3 is made up of 14 amino acids. The V gene's germline CDR1 is LGHNA and CDR2 YSLEER. CDR3 sequence (DNA): TGCGCCAGCAGCCAAGAAGGGAGGACATGGGGCTACACCTTC. This codes for CASSQEGRTWGYTF.

The chain uses TRBV3-1 (or the pseudogene TRBV3-2) and TRBJ2-7; 7 nucleotides match TRBD2. The germline V gene encodes CDR1 LGHDT and CDR2 YNNKEL (reference sequence). V gave up 1 base and J gave up 4 bases; unmatched junction bases: 10. This CDR3 contains 16 residues. The CDR3 nucleotides are TGTGCCAGCAGCCAAGGCGGGAGTTTTCCTCTTTACGAGCAGTACTTC. This translates into CASSQGGSFPLYEQYF.

The V call is TRBV9, the J call TRBJ1-3, with D unresolved. The germline V gene has CDR1 SGDLS and CDR2 YYNGEE. The CDR3 totals 16 residues. V dropped 1 base and J dropped 0 bases, with 11 bases sitting between them. The CDR3 spells CASSVSGRSSGNTIYF. The CDR3 DNA follows: TGTGCCAGCAGCGTATCGGGCAGAAGCTCTGGAAACACCATATATTTT.

This rearrangement joins TRBV20-1 to TRBJ1-1; TRBD1 agrees at 7 bases. In germline, CDR1 is DFQATT, CDR2 SNEGSKA (reference sequence). The length of the CDR3 is 14 residues. V lost 3 bases to trimming and J lost 1 base; unmatched junction nucleotides: 5. The DNA of the CDR3 is TGCAGTGCTAGTACGGGACAGCAGAACACTGAAGCTTTCTTT. This gives the protein CSASTGQQNTEAFF.

The chain couples TRBV27 to TRBJ2-7; 7 nucleotides match TRBD1. The germline gives CDR1 MNHEY, CDR2 SMNVEV (reference sequence). Trimming removed 2 bases from V and 2 bases from J; junction bases left unmatched: 6. This CDR3 has 15 residues. The CDR3 sequence: CASSLGADRTYEQYF. The CDR3 DNA is TGTGCCAGCAGTTTAGGCGCGGACAGGACCTACGAGCAGTACTTC.

CDR3 loop: CASSLEVGAGELFF. The CDR3 DNA sequence: TGTGCCAGCAGCTTAGAGGTTGGCGCCGGGGAGCTGTTTTTT. This chain uses TRBV7-6 with TRBJ2-2; no definite D call. The CDR3 runs to 14 residues. Trimming pared 1 base from V and 6 bases from J, leaving 9 bases between. Germline V gives CDR1 SGHVS, CDR2 FNYEAQ.

The V call is TRBV6-2 or TRBV6-3, the J call TRBJ2-3; 7 nucleotides line up with TRBD2. Germline V gene lookup returns CDR1 MNHEY and CDR2 SVGEGT. The CDR3 consists of 14 residues. After removal of 6 bases from V and 2 bases from J, the junction contained 5 bases not matched to a gene. This CDR3 reads CASSPRLATDTQYF. The CDR3 region has the DNA TGTGCCAGCAGCCCTCGACTAGCCACAGATACGCAGTATTTT.